These 27 T cell receptor beta chains were sequenced from one sample in a study of T cells in narcolepsy. The assay was immunoSEQ multiplex PCR, and TCRdb's table has in-frame clones only and misses some. The data contain 25,000 to 30,000 clones, under 85% of them singletons. Input material: CD45RA- memory CD4+ T cells from PBMCs. The receptors stem from a human donor with narcolepsy.

The J gene is TRBJ1-2, the V gene TRBV19; 7 nucleotides align to TRBD1. With 3 bases clipped from V and 4 bases from J, the junction kept 8 bases outside the gene matches. Per the germline V gene, CDR1 is LNHDA and CDR2 is SQIVND (reference sequence). The CDR3 covers 15 residues. CDR3 sequence (DNA): TGTGCCAGTAGTATGCCTACAGGGGCCGGCTATGGCTACACCTTC. It specifies CASSMPTGAGYGYTF.

The CDR3 sequence: CASSPGQTHNEQFF. Written as DNA, the CDR3 is TGTGCCAGCTCGCCGGGACAGACACACAATGAGCAGTTCTTC. The chain employs TRBV13 and TRBJ2-1, with 7 bases lining up with TRBD1. The V segment lost 8 bases and the J segment 5 bases; nucleotides outside the gene matches: 9. This CDR3 is 14 amino acids long. Germline V gene data show CDR1 as PRHDT and CDR2 as FYEKMQ (reference sequence).

The chain joins TRBV5-4 to TRBJ2-7, with TRBD2 matching 15 bases. V was clipped by 4 bases and J by 5 bases; unmatched bases: 7. Germline CDR1 is SGHNT and CDR2 is YYREEE (reference sequence). There are 16 residues in the CDR3. In DNA form, the CDR3 reads TGTGCCAGCAGCCTGCCAGGACTAGCGGGGGGGGACGAGCAGTACTTC. Translated: CASSLPGLAGGDEQYF.

The chain joins TRBV28 to TRBJ2-6; no reliable D call. This CDR3 is 13 amino acids long. CDR1 and CDR2 from the germline V gene are MDHEN and SYDVKM. The ends were cut back, 4 bases at V and 0 bases at J, with 1 base in the middle. This CDR3 is CASSSSGANVLTF. CDR3 in DNA: TGTGCCAGCAGTTCCTCTGGGGCCAACGTCCTGACTTTC.

The CDR3 region has the DNA TGTGCCAGCAGTGTAAGGGAGCAGTACTTC. This encodes CASSVREQYF. V gene TRBV2 combines with J gene TRBJ2-7; no reliable D call. V lost 4 bases to trimming and J lost 7 bases, with 5 bases between them. The CDR3 spans 10 residues. CDR1 SNHLY and CDR2 FYNNEI come from the germline V gene.

The chain uses TRBV19 and TRBJ2-2, with D possibly matching TRBD2 (5 bases). V gave up 1 base and J gave up 2 bases, with 8 bases separating them. The length of the CDR3 is 15 residues. In germline, CDR1 is LNHDA, CDR2 SQIVND (reference sequence). The DNA for the CDR3 is TGTGCCAGTAGTATAGCACTAGGCAACACCGGGGAGCTGTTTTTT. As protein: CASSIALGNTGELFF.

This chain joins TRBV5-5 and TRBJ2-5, with TRBD1 matching over 7 bases. Germline V CDR1 and CDR2: SGHKS, YYEKEE (reference sequence). V was clipped by 1 base and J by 0 bases; unmatched bases: 3. This CDR3 contains 15 residues. CDR3 protein: CASSLFTGDQETQYF. DNA of the CDR3: TGTGCCAGCAGCTTGTTCACAGGGGACCAAGAGACCCAGTACTTC.

Here the CDR3 DNA reads TGCGCCAGCAGCCAAGATTACCGGGAGACAGGGACTCCCTCTGGAAACACCATATATTTT. It specifies CASSQDYRETGTPSGNTIYF. This chain joins TRBV4-1 and TRBJ1-3; 7 bases agree with TRBD1. This CDR3 is 20 amino acids long. V lost 0 bases and J lost 0; bases outside the gene matches: 14. CDR1 MGHRA and CDR2 YSYEKL come from the germline V gene.

The chain carries TRBV7-9 and TRBJ2-7; D perhaps matches TRBD2 (7 bases). The CDR3 extends over 14 amino acids. The V gene lost 1 base and the J gene lost 2 bases, with 9 bases spanning the gap. Germline loops: CDR1 SEHNR, CDR2 FQNEAQ (reference sequence). For the CDR3, the DNA is TGTGCCAGCAGCTTAGGAGGGGGGGCCTACGAGCAGTACTTC. Encoded protein: CASSLGGGAYEQYF.

The chain combines TRBV9 with TRBJ2-5, with unresolved D. V was shortened by 0 bases and J by 5 bases, with 11 bases between the two germline ends. Germline V gene sequence: CDR1 SGDLS, CDR2 YYNGEE. This CDR3 comprises 14 residues. This CDR3 is CASSVAPDRETQYF. The DNA of the CDR3 is TGTGCCAGCAGCGTAGCTCCGGACCGGGAGACCCAGTACTTC.

The gene calls are TRBV10-3 and TRBJ2-2; TRBD1 aligns across 8 bases. This CDR3 spans 14 amino acids. J lost 1 base, V lost 10 bases, and 5 bases had no gene match. Germline V lookup: CDR1 ENHRY, CDR2 SYGVKD. CDR3 bases: TGTGCCACTTCCGGGACAGGGAACACCGGGGAGCTGTTTTTT. This encodes CATSGTGNTGELFF.

The chain has TRBV5-6 and TRBJ2-5, with 11 bases lining up with TRBD2. CDR1 and CDR2 from the germline V gene are SGHDT and YYEEEE. With V trimmed by 2 bases and J by 5 bases, 5 bases remained unmatched. This CDR3 is built from 15 residues. The CDR3 loop is CASSFVASGGETQYF. The CDR3 region has the DNA TGTGCCAGCAGCTTCGTGGCTAGCGGGGGGGAGACCCAGTACTTC.

The chain employs TRBV4-3 and TRBJ2-3, with 8 bases lining up with TRBD2. CDR3 length: 17 amino acids. CDR1 and CDR2 from the germline V gene are LGHNA and YSLEER. J gave up 2 bases and V 0 bases, and 7 bases lay outside the gene matches. The CDR3 region is CASSQDVRGGFTDTQYF. In DNA, the CDR3 is TGCGCCAGCAGCCAAGATGTACGGGGGGGCTTCACAGATACGCAGTATTTT.

The genes are TRBV18 and TRBJ2-2; the match to TRBD1 covers 10 bases. This CDR3 has 16 amino acids. J lost 3 bases, V lost 3 bases, and 4 bases had no gene match. The germline CDR1 and CDR2 sequences are KGHSH and LQKENI. The CDR3 sequence is CASSPPGQGHTGELFF. The CDR3, as DNA: TGTGCCAGCTCACCTCCGGGACAGGGGCACACCGGGGAGCTGTTTTTT.

The chain is built from TRBV27 and TRBJ2-5, with D perhaps assigned TRBD1 or TRBD2 (6 bases each). The CDR3 spans 13 residues. The V and J ends lost 6 bases and 5 bases respectively, with 13 bases between them. Germline V gene lookup returns CDR1 MNHEY and CDR2 SMNVEV (reference sequence). This chain's CDR3 is CASSLQGRETQYF. In DNA, the CDR3 is TGTGCCAGCAGCCTCCAGGGGAGGGAGACCCAGTACTTC.

This chain uses TRBV19 with TRBJ1-1, with 7 bases identical to TRBD1. Germline lookup yields CDR1 LNHDA and CDR2 SQIVND (reference sequence). J was trimmed by 8 bases and V by 7 bases; bases with no gene match: 10. The CDR3 sequence is 13 residues long. The CDR3 bases are TGTGCCAGTACCCCCAGGGACAGACCAGAAGCTTTCTTT. This encodes CASTPRDRPEAFF.

J is TRBJ1-3 and V is TRBV2; D perhaps matches TRBD1 (6 bases). The V and J ends lost 6 bases and 0 bases respectively, with 18 bases between them. Looked up from germline, CDR1 is SNHLY and CDR2 is FYNNEI. This CDR3 has 17 residues. The CDR3 nucleotides read TGTGCCAGCAGCAGGGGCTGGGAGGGTGACTCTGGAAACACCATATATTTT. Its translation is CASSRGWEGDSGNTIYF.

The chain combines TRBV10-3 with TRBJ2-2; perhaps TRBD1 as D (5 bases). V gave up 0 bases and J gave up 6 bases, with 11 bases separating them. CDR3 size: 15 residues. Germline V gene data show CDR1 as ENHRY and CDR2 as SYGVKD. Written as DNA, the CDR3 is TGTGCCATCAGTGAGTCGGGGCAGGGCGCCGGGGAGCTGTTTTTT. It codes for CAISESGQGAGELFF.

The V call is TRBV2, the J call TRBJ2-3; 7 bases line up with TRBD1. CDR1 is SNHLY, CDR2 FYNNEI, per germline. V lost 5 bases to trimming and J lost 0 bases; unmatched junction nucleotides: 5. The CDR3 totals 15 residues. CDR3 DNA sequence: TGTGCCAGCAGTTCCCTGGACAGGAGCACAGATACGCAGTATTTT. This gives the protein CASSSLDRSTDTQYF.

The chain couples TRBV10-3 to TRBJ2-3; D is uncertain. Per the germline V gene, CDR1 is ENHRY and CDR2 is SYGVKD. Trimming removed 11 bases at V and 1 base at J, with 16 bases between. The CDR3 length is 14 residues. The CDR3 region has the DNA TGTGCCGTCGGGTCCCTATCTGGCACAGATACGCAGTATTTT. This sequence encodes CAVGSLSGTDTQYF.

The rearrangement links TRBV11-2 to TRBJ2-2; 7 bases are shared with TRBD1. Unmatched junction bases numbered 3, after V lost 1 base and J lost 4 bases. Per the germline V gene, CDR1 is SGHAT and CDR2 is FQNNGV. The CDR3 is 15 residues long. The CDR3 DNA follows: TGTGCCAGCAGCTTAGGGACAGGAAGCACCGGGGAGCTGTTTTTT. Amino acids: CASSLGTGSTGELFF.

The chain joins TRBV5-4 to TRBJ1-6; D might be TRBD1 (6 bases). The CDR3 consists of 15 residues. Trimming cost V 0 bases and J 9 bases, with 13 bases left between them. CDR1 and CDR2 from the germline V gene are SGHNT and YYREEE (reference sequence). Here the CDR3 reads CASSLDAGVGSPLHF. The DNA of the CDR3 is TGTGCCAGCAGCTTGGACGCAGGGGTGGGTTCACCCCTCCACTTT. Using reference TRBV5-4 and TRBJ1-6 for the parts outside the CDR3, the full variable domain is ETGVTQSPTHLIKTRGQQVTLRCSSQSGHNTVSWYQQALGQGPQFIFQYYREEENGRGNFPPRFSGLQFPNYSSELNVNALELDDSALYLCASSLDAGVGSPLHFGNGTRLTVT.

J is TRBJ2-6 and V is TRBV8-2; the table's D call of TRBD2 was not tested on the DNA. TRBV8-2 is listed as a pseudogene. The CDR3 has 17 residues. The CDR3 DNA reads TGTGGCACTGAATCTAGGATAACACAAAGCCGGGCCAACGTCCTGACTTTC. Translating it yields CGTESRITQSRANVLTF.

This clone was seen only once. The V and J genes are TRBV7-6 and TRBJ2-3; TRBD1 agrees at 9 bases. The germline gives CDR1 SGHVS, CDR2 FNYEAQ. The ends lost 4 bases at V and 5 bases at J; junction bases unmatched: 7. The CDR3 loop spans 15 amino acids. This CDR3 is CASSSSGTGIDTQYF. CDR3 DNA: TGTGCCAGCAGCTCCTCCGGGACAGGGATAGATACGCAGTATTTT.

The CDR3 nucleotides are TGTGCCAGCAGCTTAGGGGACAGGGGCATCCAAGAGACCCAGTACTTC. Translation: CASSLGDRGIQETQYF. The chain couples TRBV7-9 to TRBJ2-5; 10 positions match TRBD1. Germline trimming cut 1 base from V and 1 base from J; bases unmatched to any gene: 3. The germline V gene encodes CDR1 SEHNR and CDR2 FQNEAQ (reference sequence). This CDR3 region has 16 residues.

V gene TRBV28 combines with J gene TRBJ1-2; D not resolved. V gave up 2 bases and J gave up 4 bases, with 5 bases separating them. The CDR3 length is 12 residues. CDR1 is MDHEN, CDR2 SYDVKM, per germline. CDR3 nucleotides: TGTGCCAGCAGTTTAAGTCCCTATGGCTACACCTTC. Protein sequence: CASSLSPYGYTF.

CDR3 DNA sequence: TGTGCCAGCTCACCACGCGGGTCGGCAGGGTATCACTATGGCTACACCTTC. It translates to CASSPRGSAGYHYGYTF. V gene TRBV18 combines with J gene TRBJ1-2, with a possible D match to TRBD1 (5 bases). V was shortened by 1 base and J by 3 bases, with 18 bases between the two germline ends. This CDR3 contains 17 residues. Germline V gene data show CDR1 as KGHSH and CDR2 as LQKENI.